Following are 30 T cell receptor beta chains from one sample sequenced in a study of blood T cell repertoires in COVID-19. Sequencing was performed with immunoSEQ multiplex PCR; in TCRdb, only in-frame clones are kept and a portion is missing. The profile shows over 20,000 clones, 70% to 90% of them singletons. Sequencing was performed on peripheral blood. These receptors were taken from a human donor in a cohort sampled during active COVID-19.

The genes are TRBV9 and TRBJ2-7; the match to TRBD2 covers 11 bases. Germline CDR1 reads SGDLS; CDR2 reads YYNGEE. The length of the CDR3 is 14 residues. J was trimmed by 3 bases and V by 2 bases; bases with no gene match: 1. The CDR3 region is CASSVGTSGYEQYF. CDR3 coding DNA: TGTGCCAGCAGCGTCGGGACTAGCGGCTACGAGCAGTACTTC. Based on the CDR3 plus reference TRBV9 and TRBJ2-7, the full variable domain is DSGVTQTPKHLITATGQRVTLRCSPRSGDLSVYWYQQSLDQGLQFLIQYYNGEERAKGNILERFSAQQFPDLHSELNLSSLELGDSALYFCASSVGTSGYEQYFGPGTRLTVT.

V is TRBV6-5 and J is TRBJ1-3; tentative D call: TRBD1 (6 bases). Trimming left V 6 bases short and J 4 bases short, with 10 bases between. The V gene's germline CDR1 is MNHEY and CDR2 SVGAGI. This CDR3 comprises 13 residues. The CDR3, as DNA: TGTGCCAGCAGCAGGGGTTTGGGAAACACCATATATTTT. Amino acids: CASSRGLGNTIYF.

The rearrangement links TRBV11-2 to TRBJ1-5; 9 nucleotides align to TRBD1. The germline V gene encodes CDR1 SGHAT and CDR2 FQNNGV. Trimming at V came to 5 bases and at J to 7 bases, leaving 3 bases not matched to a gene. The CDR3 length is 13 residues. The CDR3 region has the DNA TGTGCCAGCAGCGAACAGGGGGCCCAGCCCCAGCATTTT. Translation gives CASSEQGAQPQHF.

The V call is TRBV27, the J call TRBJ1-5; TRBD1 aligns across 8 bases. Germline loops: CDR1 MNHEY, CDR2 SMNVEV (reference sequence). There are 15 residues in the CDR3. The J segment lost 4 bases and the V segment lost 5 bases, leaving 7 bases of the junction unmatched. The CDR3 DNA sequence: TGTGCCAGCAGTAACCTCGGACAGGGAAATCAGCCCCAGCATTTT. Its translation: CASSNLGQGNQPQHF.

The gene calls are TRBV24-1 and TRBJ1-2, with D unresolved. This CDR3 region has 15 residues. Trimming removed 2 bases at V and 2 bases at J, with 11 bases between. The V gene's germline CDR1 is KGHDR and CDR2 SFDVKD. CDR3 sequence: CATSDSGFANYGYTF. The CDR3 nucleotides are TGTGCCACCAGTGATTCGGGTTTCGCGAACTATGGCTACACCTTC.

This clone appeared a single time. The rearrangement uses TRBV6-5 and TRBJ2-1; TRBD2 agrees at 7 bases. The CDR3 contains 15 residues. The V gene end was trimmed by 5 bases and the J gene end by 6 bases; junction bases not matched to a gene: 10. Germline loops: CDR1 MNHEY, CDR2 SVGAGI. CDR3 sequence reads: CASSPGGGVGNEQFF. Here the CDR3 DNA reads TGTGCCAGCAGTCCTGGTGGGGGGGTAGGCAATGAGCAGTTCTTC.

The rearrangement links TRBV27 to TRBJ1-2; D is perhaps TRBD1 (6 bases). Trimming removed 2 bases at V and 6 bases at J, with 22 bases between. Germline CDR1 MNHEY, CDR2 SMNVEV (reference sequence). The CDR3 covers 17 residues. CDR3 nucleotides: TGTGCCAGCAGTTTAGTTTTCTCTCAGGGGCACCCGCATGGCTACACCTTC. Its protein is CASSLVFSQGHPHGYTF.

This chain connects TRBV7-3 to TRBJ1-1, with D perhaps TRBD1 (5 bases). CDR1 is SGHTA, CDR2 FQGTGA, per germline. This CDR3 spans 15 amino acids. The germline V and J ends were trimmed by 4 bases and 5 bases, with 17 bases remaining between them. The CDR3 reads CASSSMGSRGTEAFF. CDR3 bases: TGTGCCAGCAGCTCCATGGGGTCTCGGGGGACTGAAGCTTTCTTT.

This clone has just one count. V gene TRBV4-2 combines with J gene TRBJ2-7, with TRBD1 identical over 9 bases. Germline lookup yields CDR1 LGHNA and CDR2 YNFKEQ. This CDR3 region has 13 residues. V gave up 1 base and J gave up 5 bases; unmatched junction bases: 0. The CDR3 DNA sequence: TGTGCCAGCAGCCAAGGACAGGGGGACGAGCAGTACTTC. Translation: CASSQGQGDEQYF.

The V call is TRBV29-1, the J call TRBJ2-5; 7 bases line up with TRBD1. Per the germline V gene, CDR1 is SQVTM and CDR2 is ANQGSEA. The junction had 7 bases not matched to a gene; V was cut back by 2 bases and J by 4 bases. The CDR3 extends over 14 amino acids. The CDR3 DNA reads as TGCAGCGTTGAATTCAGGGCAGGGGGAGAGACCCAGTACTTC. Its translation is CSVEFRAGGETQYF.

The rearrangement uses TRBV6-5 and TRBJ2-1, with 7 bases lining up with TRBD2. Unmatched junction bases numbered 7, after V lost 6 bases and J lost 2 bases. This CDR3 is built from 15 residues. Germline loops: CDR1 MNHEY, CDR2 SVGAGI. This chain's CDR3 is CASSSGTTTYNEQFF. CDR3 coding DNA: TGTGCCAGCAGCTCCGGGACTACGACCTACAATGAGCAGTTCTTC.

This rearrangement joins TRBV11-2 to TRBJ2-1; D is undetermined. The CDR3 sequence is 15 residues long. The germline gives CDR1 SGHAT, CDR2 FQNNGV. The V gene lost 4 bases and the J gene lost 0 bases, with 10 bases spanning the gap. In nucleotides, the CDR3 is TGTGCCAGCAGCTCCAGGATGAGCTCCTACAATGAGCAGTTCTTC. Protein sequence: CASSSRMSSYNEQFF.

V is TRBV6-5 and J is TRBJ1-1, with a weak D call TRBD1 (5 bases). The V and J ends lost 6 bases and 6 bases respectively, with 17 bases between them. This CDR3 has 14 amino acids. In germline, CDR1 is MNHEY, CDR2 SVGAGI. In nucleotides, the CDR3 is TGTGCCAGCAGAGCCACTAAGGACACTGCTGAAGCTTTCTTT. Translated: CASRATKDTAEAFF.

This clone was detected only once. The chain employs TRBV11-1 and TRBJ1-1; 8 bases line up with TRBD1. After removal of 3 bases from V and 1 base from J, the junction contained 7 bases not matched to a gene. Germline CDR1 reads SGHAT; CDR2 reads FQDESV (reference sequence). CDR3 length: 16 amino acids. The CDR3 reads CASSLPPTGANTEAFF. The CDR3, as DNA: TGTGCCAGCAGCTTGCCCCCGACAGGGGCGAACACTGAAGCTTTCTTT.

V usage is TRBV11-3 and J usage is TRBJ2-7; D might be TRBD2 (7 bases). From germline, CDR1 is SGHNT and CDR2 YENEEA. CDR3 length: 15 amino acids. The ends were cut back, 4 bases at V and 3 bases at J, with 16 bases in the middle. The CDR3 reads CASSSRGGAYYEQYF. DNA for the CDR3: TGTGCCAGCAGCTCGAGGGGGGGTGCTTACTACGAGCAGTACTTC.

The chain uses TRBV6-6 and TRBJ2-7, with TRBD2 as a possible D gene (5 bases). The length of the CDR3 is 13 residues. The germline CDR1 and CDR2 sequences are MNHNY and SVGAGI (reference sequence). Trimming took 6 bases from V and 7 from J, leaving 16 bases between them. The CDR3 loop is CASSTDSTREQYF. DNA of the CDR3: TGTGCCAGCAGCACGGATAGCACTAGGGAGCAGTACTTC.

The chain is built from TRBV5-6 and TRBJ2-7, with TRBD2 matching 7 bases. The CDR3 extends over 14 amino acids. Trimming cost V 0 bases and J 3 bases; bases outside gene matches: 3. Per the germline V gene, CDR1 is SGHDT and CDR2 is YYEEEE. This chain's CDR3 is CASSLASGFYEQYF. Written as DNA, the CDR3 is TGTGCCAGCAGCTTGGCTAGCGGCTTCTACGAGCAGTACTTC.

This chain uses TRBV6-6 with TRBJ1-6, with D unclear. The CDR3 length is 15 residues. The germline V gene has CDR1 MNHNY and CDR2 SVGAGI (reference sequence). Trimming removed 7 bases at V and 7 bases at J, with 17 bases between. The CDR3 loop is CASTSIGGGNSPLHF. In nucleotides, the CDR3 is TGTGCCAGCACTTCAATAGGTGGCGGGAATTCACCCCTCCACTTT.

The J gene is TRBJ2-7, the V gene TRBV30; possibly TRBD1 for D (7 bases). V gave up 4 bases and J gave up 3 bases, with 16 bases separating them. The CDR3 length is 14 residues. Germline-derived CDR1 and CDR2 are GTSNPN and SVGIG (reference sequence). This CDR3 reads CAWNSGGLVYEQYF. The DNA for the CDR3 is TGTGCCTGGAATTCAGGGGGACTTGTCTACGAGCAGTACTTC.

V is TRBV27 and J is TRBJ1-1; D gene uncertain. The germline CDR1 and CDR2 sequences are MNHEY and SMNVEV (reference sequence). V was pared by 3 bases and J by 1 base, with 9 bases between. This CDR3 region has 14 residues. This chain's CDR3 is CASSLVQANTEAFF. DNA for the CDR3: TGTGCCAGCAGTTTGGTTCAGGCGAACACTGAAGCTTTCTTT.

The rearrangement joins TRBV3-1 (or the pseudogene TRBV3-2) to TRBJ2-6; TRBD2 matches 7 bases. The CDR3 spans 19 residues. The V gene end was trimmed by 4 bases and the J gene end by 0 bases; junction bases not matched to a gene: 12. Germline loops: CDR1 LGHDT, CDR2 YNNKEL (reference sequence). The CDR3, as DNA: TGTGCCAGCAGCCTTCTGAGAAGGGGCGGGAGCTCTGGGGCCAACGTCCTGACTTTC. Translating it yields CASSLLRRGGSSGANVLTF.

In this sample, this clone turned up a few times. In DNA, the CDR3 is TGCGCCAGCGGTCCAGGAAGTACCGGGGAGCTGTTTTTT. The encoded protein is CASGPGSTGELFF. This chain uses TRBV10-2 with TRBJ2-2; D is undetermined. V was trimmed by 8 bases and J by 5 bases, leaving 12 bases between them. The CDR3 is 13 amino acids. Germline values: CDR1 WSHSY, CDR2 SAAADI.

The chain couples TRBV27 to TRBJ2-7; tentative D call: TRBD2 (6 bases). The germline V gene has CDR1 MNHEY and CDR2 SMNVEV (reference sequence). The CDR3 spans 14 residues. The V and J ends lost 6 bases and 3 bases respectively, with 15 bases between them. This CDR3 reads CASRPGVEVYEQYF. In nucleotides, the CDR3 is TGTGCCAGCAGACCGGGAGTCGAAGTCTACGAGCAGTACTTC.

The V and J genes are TRBV5-1 and TRBJ2-1, with 8 bases matching TRBD2. V shed 1 base and J 2 bases; nucleotides not matched to a gene: 2. The CDR3 runs to 15 residues. CDR1 is SGHRS and CDR2 is YFSETQ in the germline V gene. The CDR3 region is CASSLRAGAYNEQFF. Written as DNA, the CDR3 is TGCGCCAGCAGCTTGAGAGCGGGGGCCTACAATGAGCAGTTCTTC.

The chain couples TRBV12-3 or TRBV12-4 to TRBJ2-5, with D possibly TRBD1 on 6 matching bases. This CDR3 is built from 13 residues. V was cut by 8 bases and J by 5 bases, with 15 bases left in between. Written as DNA, the CDR3 is TGTGCCAGCTCCAGGGGTCATGTGGAGACCCAGTACTTC. It is translated as CASSRGHVETQYF.

There are a few counts of this clone. The chain is built from TRBV7-2 and TRBJ2-7; TRBD2 matches 8 bases. Germline V lookup: CDR1 SGHTA, CDR2 FQGNSA. V gave up 5 bases and J gave up 7 bases; unmatched junction bases: 13. The CDR3 sequence is 15 residues long. Here the CDR3 DNA reads TGTGCCAGCAGCCTCCAAGCCAGCGGGAGTAGGGAGCAGTACTTC. This translates into CASSLQASGSREQYF.

This clone was observed a handful of times. The chain links TRBV30 to TRBJ1-2; TRBD1 aligns across 7 bases. Germline assignment: CDR1 GTSNPN and CDR2 SVGIG (reference sequence). The ends lost 5 bases at V and 8 bases at J; junction bases unmatched: 11. This CDR3 is built from 13 residues. Written as DNA, the CDR3 is TGTGCCTGGTGGAGGGGGCCCCAGGGGGGCTACACCTTC. It yields the protein CAWWRGPQGGYTF. The entire variable domain, with the rest obtained from reference TRBV30 and TRBJ1-2, is as follows: SQTIHQWPATLVQPVGSPLSLECTVEGTSNPNLYWYRQAAGRGLQLLFYSVGIGQISSEVPQNLSASRPQDRQFILSSKKLLLSDSGFYLCAWWRGPQGGYTFGSGTRLTVV.

This chain uses TRBV30 with TRBJ1-2; 7 nucleotides line up with TRBD1. CDR1 GTSNPN and CDR2 SVGIG come from the germline V gene (reference sequence). With 2 bases clipped from V and 5 bases from J, the junction kept 5 bases outside the gene matches. The CDR3 covers 13 residues. CDR3 loop: CAWSLQGMYGYTF. As DNA, the CDR3 is TGTGCCTGGAGTTTACAGGGGATGTATGGCTACACCTTC.

The chain couples TRBV6-1 to TRBJ2-1, with D possibly matching TRBD2 (5 bases). Trimming stripped 2 bases from V and 4 bases from J, with 12 bases between. This CDR3 comprises 15 residues. Germline CDR1 is MNHNS and CDR2 is SASEGT. The CDR3 DNA sequence: TGTGCCAGCAGTGAAATAGCGAATCTTTACAATGAGCAGTTCTTC. It codes for CASSEIANLYNEQFF.

The chain has TRBV25-1 and TRBJ1-1; the D gene is possibly TRBD1 (5 bases). The V end was cut by 8 bases, the J end by 5 bases, with 15 bases between. The CDR3 contains 13 residues. Germline V gene sequence: CDR1 MGHDK, CDR2 SYGVNS. This chain's CDR3 is CASGGGRTTEAFF. DNA of the CDR3: TGTGCCAGCGGTGGGGGTCGGACTACTGAAGCTTTCTTT.